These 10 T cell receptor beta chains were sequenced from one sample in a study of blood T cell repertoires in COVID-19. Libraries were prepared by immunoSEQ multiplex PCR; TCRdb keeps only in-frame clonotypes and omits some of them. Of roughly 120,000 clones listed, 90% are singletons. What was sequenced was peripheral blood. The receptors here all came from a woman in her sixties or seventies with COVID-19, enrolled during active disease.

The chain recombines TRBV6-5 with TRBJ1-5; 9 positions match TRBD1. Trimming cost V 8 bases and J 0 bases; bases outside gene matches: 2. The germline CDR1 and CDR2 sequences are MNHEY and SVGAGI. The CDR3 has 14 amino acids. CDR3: CASRQGDSNQPQHF. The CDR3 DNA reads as TGTGCCAGCCGACAGGGGGATAGCAATCAGCCCCAGCATTTT.

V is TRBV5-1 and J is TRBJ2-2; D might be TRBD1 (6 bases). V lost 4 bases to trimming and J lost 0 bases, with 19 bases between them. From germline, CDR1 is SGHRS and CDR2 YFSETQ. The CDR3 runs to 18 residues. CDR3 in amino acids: CASSPGWATGANTGELFF. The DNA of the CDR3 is TGCGCCAGCAGCCCGGGATGGGCGACAGGAGCGAACACCGGGGAGCTGTTTTTT.

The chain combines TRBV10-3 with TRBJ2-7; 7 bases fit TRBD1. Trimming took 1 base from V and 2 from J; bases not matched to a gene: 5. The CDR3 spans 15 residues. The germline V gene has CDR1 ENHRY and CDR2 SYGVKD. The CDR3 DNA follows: TGTGCCATCAGTGAGTTAGAGGGGGCGGCCTACGAGCAGTACTTC. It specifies CAISELEGAAYEQYF.

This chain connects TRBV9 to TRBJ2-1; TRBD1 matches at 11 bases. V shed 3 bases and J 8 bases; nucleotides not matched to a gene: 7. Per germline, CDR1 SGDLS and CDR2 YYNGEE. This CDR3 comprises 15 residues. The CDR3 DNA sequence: TGTGCCAGCAGCGGCCGGGACAGGGGGATCGATGAGCAGTTCTTC. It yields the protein CASSGRDRGIDEQFF.

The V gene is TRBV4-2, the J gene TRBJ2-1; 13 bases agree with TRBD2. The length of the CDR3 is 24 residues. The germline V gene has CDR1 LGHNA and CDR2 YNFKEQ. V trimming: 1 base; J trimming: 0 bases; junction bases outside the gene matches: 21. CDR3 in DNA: TGTGCCAGCAGCCAAGTAGTAAGGACTAGCGGGGGATTCCTAAAGGTGGGCTCCTACAATGAGCAGTTCTTC. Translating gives CASSQVVRTSGGFLKVGSYNEQFF.

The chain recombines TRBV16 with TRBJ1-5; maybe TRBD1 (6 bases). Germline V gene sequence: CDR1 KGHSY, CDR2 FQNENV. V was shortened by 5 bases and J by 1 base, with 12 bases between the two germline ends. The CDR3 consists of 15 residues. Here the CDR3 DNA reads TGTGCCAGCAGCGAGGCCAGGGGAAGCAATCAGCCCCAGCATTTT. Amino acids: CASSEARGSNQPQHF.

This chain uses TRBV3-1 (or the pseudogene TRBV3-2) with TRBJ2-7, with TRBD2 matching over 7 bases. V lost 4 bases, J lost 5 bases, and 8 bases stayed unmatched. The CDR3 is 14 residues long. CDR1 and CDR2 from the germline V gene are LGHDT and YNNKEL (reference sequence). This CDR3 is CASSLLSGRDEQYF. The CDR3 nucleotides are TGTGCCAGCAGCCTGCTGTCAGGGAGGGACGAGCAGTACTTC.

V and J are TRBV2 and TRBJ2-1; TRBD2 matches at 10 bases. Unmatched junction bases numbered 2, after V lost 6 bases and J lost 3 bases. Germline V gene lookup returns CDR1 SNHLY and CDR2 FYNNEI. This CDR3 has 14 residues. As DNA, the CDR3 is TGTGCCAGCAGGAGCGGGGGGGACTACAATGAGCAGTTCTTC. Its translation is CASRSGGDYNEQFF.

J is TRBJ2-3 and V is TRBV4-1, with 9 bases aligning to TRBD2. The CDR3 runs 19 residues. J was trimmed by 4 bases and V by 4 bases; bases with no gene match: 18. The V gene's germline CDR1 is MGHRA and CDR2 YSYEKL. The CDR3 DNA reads TGCGCCAGCAGCCCCTACCCCCTCACTAGCGGGTCCGACCCAGATACGCAGTATTTT. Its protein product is CASSPYPLTSGSDPDTQYF.

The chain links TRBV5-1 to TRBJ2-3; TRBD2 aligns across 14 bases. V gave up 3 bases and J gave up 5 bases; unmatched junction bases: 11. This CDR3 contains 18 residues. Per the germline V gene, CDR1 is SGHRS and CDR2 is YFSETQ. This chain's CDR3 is CASSSGLAGGLLGDTQYF. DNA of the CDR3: TGCGCCAGCAGCTCTGGACTAGCGGGGGGCCTATTGGGAGATACGCAGTATTTT.